The 30 T cell receptor beta chains reported below all come from one sample, sequenced in a study of Ad26.COV2.S vaccination and SARS-CoV-2 variants. TCRdb's copy holds only in-frame clones and misses some; the assay was immunoSEQ multiplex PCR. Here the sample spans a few hundred thousand clones, under 90% being singletons. Stated treatment: roughly 19 received Ad26.COV2.S at low or high dose, single or two shots; about five received placebo; per-sample allocation not given. Material that was analyzed had been drawn on day 63 after the first vaccine or placebo injection. The input for sequencing was peripheral blood, taken in a trial of Ad26.COV2.S vaccine versus placebo. The receptor source for this set is a person between 18 and 60 years old who received the Ad26.COV2.S COVID-19 vaccine or a placebo.

As for this clone: A junction end diverges from the germline sequence, so it may reflect a read error. V usage is TRBV28 and J usage is TRBJ1-2; 7 positions match TRBD1. The germline V gene has CDR1 MDHEN and CDR2 SYDVKM. The CDR3 is 14 residues long. CDR3 sequence reads: CASRLTGLNYGYTF. CDR3 in DNA: TGTGCCAGCCGTTTGACAGGGCTTAACTATGGCTACACCTTC.

The genes are TRBV7-2 and TRBJ1-4; tentatively, D is TRBD1 (6 bases). V was cut by 5 bases and J by 8 bases, with 12 bases left in between. This CDR3 has 13 amino acids. The V gene's germline CDR1 is SGHTA and CDR2 FQGNSA. The CDR3 sequence: CASSTGMREKLFF. For the CDR3, the DNA is TGTGCCAGCAGCACAGGGATGAGGGAAAAACTGTTTTTT.

In this sample, this clone turned up once. The chain has TRBV18 and TRBJ2-2; the match to TRBD2 covers 9 bases. Germline CDR1 KGHSH, CDR2 LQKENI. The V segment lost 2 bases and the J segment 1 base; nucleotides outside the gene matches: 8. The CDR3 runs to 18 residues. In DNA form, the CDR3 reads TGTGCCAGCTCACCAAGTGTACTAGCGGGCTTGAACACCGGGGAGCTGTTTTTT. Translating it yields CASSPSVLAGLNTGELFF.

The genes are TRBV19 and TRBJ1-4, with TRBD1 matching 8 bases. This CDR3 has 17 amino acids. Germline V gene sequence: CDR1 LNHDA, CDR2 SQIVND (reference sequence). V was pared by 4 bases and J by 2 bases, with 9 bases of the junction left unmatched. The CDR3 DNA sequence: TGTGCCAGTAGTACCCAGGGGGCGTTCATCACTAATGAAAAACTGTTTTTT. It is translated as CASSTQGAFITNEKLFF.

The chain links TRBV9 to TRBJ2-2; 8 positions agree with TRBD2. Germline V gene lookup returns CDR1 SGDLS and CDR2 YYNGEE. V gave up 0 bases and J gave up 4 bases; unmatched junction bases: 5. This CDR3 is 16 amino acids long. The CDR3: CASSVGLAGRTGELFF. In nucleotides, the CDR3 is TGTGCCAGCAGCGTAGGTCTAGCGGGCCGCACCGGGGAGCTGTTTTTT.

This clone was picked up one time. V is TRBV4-2 and J is TRBJ2-1; 11 positions match TRBD2. V dropped 1 base and J dropped 9; count of bases not matched to a gene: 8. CDR3 length: 16 amino acids. Germline V gene lookup returns CDR1 LGHNA and CDR2 YNFKEQ. CDR3 DNA sequence: TGTGCCAGCAGCCAAGCCCGGGGGCTAGCGGGGGGTGAGCAGTTCTTC. Protein: CASSQARGLAGGEQFF.

This clone appeared a few times. The genes are TRBV5-6 and TRBJ1-2; D is undetermined. CDR1 and CDR2 (germline): SGHDT, YYEEEE. CDR3 length: 13 residues. V was clipped by 7 bases and J by 3 bases, with 13 bases between them. CDR3 region: CASRYSSDYGYTF. CDR3 DNA sequence: TGTGCCAGCCGTTATAGTTCTGACTATGGCTACACCTTC.

This chain joins TRBV4-3 and TRBJ2-5, with TRBD1 as a possible D gene (6 bases). The germline V and J ends were trimmed by 4 bases and 2 bases, with 14 bases remaining between them. CDR1 is LGHNA and CDR2 is YSLEER in the germline V gene. This CDR3 region has 15 residues. The CDR3 spells CASSPQAGTQETQYF. As DNA, the CDR3 is TGCGCCAGCAGCCCACAAGCCGGGACACAAGAGACCCAGTACTTC.

The J gene is TRBJ2-7, the V gene TRBV7-9; 8 bases map to TRBD1. CDR1 is SEHNR, CDR2 FQNEAQ, per germline (reference sequence). Trimming took 2 bases from V and 5 from J; bases not matched to a gene: 5. The CDR3 length is 14 residues. DNA of the CDR3: TGTGCCAGCAGCTTAATCGACAGGGGCCACGAGCAGTACTTC. It specifies CASSLIDRGHEQYF.

The J gene is TRBJ2-1, the V gene TRBV6-4; D may be TRBD2 (5 bases). V lost 4 bases to trimming and J lost 6 bases, with 19 bases between them. CDR1 MRHNA and CDR2 SNTAGT come from the germline V gene. CDR3 length: 16 amino acids. The CDR3 protein is CASSAAASTRVNEQFF. The DNA of the CDR3 is TGTGCCAGCAGTGCAGCGGCGTCTACAAGGGTCAATGAGCAGTTCTTC.

V and J are TRBV19 and TRBJ2-7, with D perhaps given as TRBD1 or TRBD2 (5 bases each). The ends were cut back, 4 bases at V and 5 bases at J, with 15 bases in the middle. The germline V gene encodes CDR1 LNHDA and CDR2 SQIVND (reference sequence). CDR3 length: 14 amino acids. CDR3 sequence reads: CASSTGATDHEQYF. DNA for the CDR3: TGTGCCAGTAGTACCGGGGCCACGGACCACGAGCAGTACTTC.

V and J are TRBV4-1 and TRBJ2-7, with 9 positions matching TRBD1. The CDR3 is made up of 15 amino acids. Trimming took 3 bases from V and 6 from J; bases not matched to a gene: 9. Per germline, CDR1 MGHRA and CDR2 YSYEKL. CDR3 nucleotides: TGCGCCAGCAGCCACCCGGGACAGGGAGGGGGCGAGCAGTACTTC. It translates to CASSHPGQGGGEQYF.

A remark on this clone: Possible read error: a much larger clone is one base away. This specimen includes other DNA sequences encoding the same CDR3. The V and J genes are TRBV12-3 or TRBV12-4 and TRBJ2-7, with a possible D match to TRBD2 (6 bases). The CDR3 consists of 12 residues. V dropped 3 bases and J dropped 7 bases, with 10 bases sitting between them. The CDR3 sequence: CASSFGGKEQYV. CDR3 coding DNA: TGTGCCAGCAGTTTTGGGGGGAAAGAGCAGTACGTC.

This clone was counted between two and nine times. The rearrangement uses TRBV12-3 or TRBV12-4 and TRBJ1-2; D is undetermined. V gave up 6 bases and J gave up 8 bases, with 10 bases separating them. This CDR3 region has 11 residues. CDR3 protein: CASSRDGGYTF. CDR3 nucleotides: TGTGCCAGCAGCCGCGACGGAGGCTACACCTTC.

The chain combines TRBV7-3 with TRBJ2-3, with a weak D call TRBD2 (6 bases). There are 13 residues in the CDR3. With 6 bases removed from V and 6 bases from J, the gap between germline ends came to 13 bases. In germline, CDR1 is SGHTA, CDR2 FQGTGA. The DNA of the CDR3 is TGTGCCAGCAGTGGGGGGATTGAGGATACGCAGTATTTT. Its translation: CASSGGIEDTQYF.

The chain uses TRBV5-6 and TRBJ1-4; D call uncertain. Germline CDR1 SGHDT, CDR2 YYEEEE. The germline V and J ends were trimmed by 2 bases and 1 base, with 12 bases remaining between them. The CDR3 extends over 16 amino acids. DNA of the CDR3: TGTGCCAGCAGCTTCGGGTTGCAAGAAACTAATGAAAAACTGTTTTTT. Translating it yields CASSFGLQETNEKLFF.

The chain links TRBV11-2 to TRBJ1-2; maybe TRBD1 (6 bases). Germline V gene data show CDR1 as SGHAT and CDR2 as FQNNGV. This CDR3 contains 14 residues. V was trimmed by 6 bases and J by 6 bases, leaving 17 bases between them. The CDR3 region is CASRSNREGNGYTF. Here the CDR3 DNA reads TGTGCCAGCAGGAGTAACAGGGAGGGGAATGGCTACACCTTC.

The chain joins TRBV6-2 or TRBV6-3 to TRBJ1-6; D remains ambiguous. Germline lookup yields CDR1 MNHEY and CDR2 SVGEGT. Trimming left V 0 bases short and J 10 bases short, with 7 bases between. The CDR3 is 13 residues long. The CDR3 DNA is TGTGCCAGCAGTTACTCGGCAGAGTCACCCCTCCACTTT. It translates to CASSYSAESPLHF.

The chain uses TRBV19 and TRBJ1-5; tentatively, D is TRBD1 (6 bases). Germline V gene sequence: CDR1 LNHDA, CDR2 SQIVND (reference sequence). The CDR3 totals 15 residues. The V and J ends lost 5 bases and 0 bases respectively, with 11 bases between them. The CDR3 nucleotides read TGTGCCAGTAGTCTAACAGGGAATAGCAATCAGCCCCAGCATTTT. Translating gives CASSLTGNSNQPQHF.

The chain couples TRBV30 to TRBJ1-2; 8 bases agree with TRBD1. From germline, CDR1 is GTSNPN and CDR2 SVGIG (reference sequence). The CDR3 sequence is 14 residues long. The V gene end was trimmed by 5 bases and the J gene end by 8 bases; junction bases not matched to a gene: 13. The chain's CDR3 is CAWRLLDREAGYTF. Here the CDR3 DNA reads TGTGCCTGGCGCCTCTTGGACAGGGAAGCCGGCTACACCTTC.

CDR3 coding DNA: TGTGCCTGGAGTGGAATAGCGGGGTACAATGAGCAGTTCTTC. It translates to CAWSGIAGYNEQFF. This chain uses TRBV30 with TRBJ2-1, with 8 bases that match TRBD2. Trimming at V came to 1 base and at J to 4 bases, leaving 3 bases not matched to a gene. Germline V CDR1 and CDR2: GTSNPN, SVGIG (reference sequence). CDR3 length: 14 residues. The full variable domain, its missing parts supplied by reference TRBV30 and TRBJ2-1, is SQTIHQWPATLVQPVGSPLSLECTVEGTSNPNLYWYRQAAGRGLQLLFYSVGIGQISSEVPQNLSASRPQDRQFILSSKKLLLSDSGFYLCAWSGIAGYNEQFFGPGTRLTVL.

The chain combines TRBV19 with TRBJ2-2, with 7 nucleotides matching TRBD1. This CDR3 region has 17 residues. Germline lookup yields CDR1 LNHDA and CDR2 SQIVND (reference sequence). With V trimmed by 2 bases and J by 4 bases, 10 bases remained unmatched. CDR3 protein: CASSILRVGGGTGELFF. The DNA of the CDR3 is TGTGCCAGTAGTATATTACGGGTAGGGGGCGGCACCGGGGAGCTGTTTTTT.

This sequence joins TRBV11-1 and TRBJ2-7; 7 nucleotides match TRBD1. The junction had 4 bases not matched to a gene; V was cut back by 5 bases and J by 0 bases. The germline CDR1 and CDR2 sequences are SGHAT and FQDESV (reference sequence). The CDR3 has 14 amino acids. The CDR3, as DNA: TGTGCCAGCAGCCCTGGGACAGTCTCCTACGAGCAGTACGTC. It yields the protein CASSPGTVSYEQYV.

The chain employs TRBV19 and TRBJ2-6; D is uncertain. Germline loops: CDR1 LNHDA, CDR2 SQIVND (reference sequence). The CDR3 spans 16 residues. Trimming removed 4 bases from V and 0 bases from J, with 10 bases in between. The CDR3 DNA sequence: TGTGCCAGTAGTAGTGACCGGAGCTCTGGGGCCAACGTCCTGACTTTC. Translated, it gives CASSSDRSSGANVLTF.

This rearrangement joins TRBV7-6 to TRBJ1-5, with D perhaps TRBD1 (6 bases). This CDR3 has 18 amino acids. Germline-derived CDR1 and CDR2 are SGHVS and FNYEAQ. Between the trimmed V and J ends, which lost 4 bases and 7 bases, there was a span of 26 bases. Written as DNA, the CDR3 is TGTGCCAGCAGCTATGGCCGGGGCGGGGGCGGAGAGGGCCAGCCCCAGCATTTT. This translates into CASSYGRGGGGEGQPQHF. The whole variable domain, filled in from reference TRBV7-6 and TRBJ1-5, reads GAGVSQSPRYKVTKRGQDVALRCDPISGHVSLYWYRQALGQGPEFLTYFNYEAQQDKSGLPNDRFSAERPEGSISTLTIQRTEQRDSAMYRCASSYGRGGGGEGQPQHFGDGTRLSIL.

The chain uses TRBV29-1 and TRBJ2-5; D possibly matches TRBD1 or TRBD2 (5 bases each). CDR1 and CDR2 (germline): SQVTM, ANQGSEA. Trimming took off 7 bases at V and 0 bases at J, with 9 bases between the two ends. The CDR3 loop spans 12 amino acids. As DNA, the CDR3 is TGCAGCGCGGGACGGTACCAAGAGACCCAGTACTTC. Protein: CSAGRYQETQYF.

This chain uses TRBV12-5 with TRBJ2-1; 8 positions match TRBD2. Germline V gene lookup returns CDR1 LGHNT and CDR2 FRNRAP. V trimming: 2 bases; J trimming: 2 bases; junction bases outside the gene matches: 14. The CDR3 is 19 residues long. The CDR3 sequence: CASGLRPGTRMSPYNEQFF. In nucleotides, the CDR3 is TGTGCTAGTGGTTTGCGCCCCGGGACTAGAATGAGCCCCTACAATGAGCAGTTCTTC.

This rearrangement joins TRBV4-3 to TRBJ2-3; 10 nucleotides match TRBD2. This CDR3 is 17 amino acids long. Germline V gene lookup returns CDR1 LGHNA and CDR2 YSLEER. V gave up 0 bases and J gave up 2 bases; unmatched junction bases: 5. CDR3 sequence: CASSQDRLAGDTDTQYF. CDR3 DNA: TGCGCCAGCAGCCAAGATCGCCTAGCGGGGGACACAGATACGCAGTATTTT.

The genes are TRBV5-4 and TRBJ2-2; D remains ambiguous. This CDR3 contains 13 residues. CDR1 and CDR2 (germline): SGHNT, YYREEE (reference sequence). V lost 1 base to trimming and J lost 7 bases, with 8 bases between them. CDR3 nucleotide sequence: TGTGCCAGCAGCTTGATAAAGCGCGGGGAGCTGTTTTTT. This sequence encodes CASSLIKRGELFF.

The chain links TRBV6-5 to TRBJ1-3; TRBD1 might be the D (5 bases). CDR1 and CDR2 from the germline V gene are MNHEY and SVGAGI. The V end lost 2 bases, the J end lost 4 bases, and 9 bases lay between the germline ends. The CDR3 is 14 amino acids. The CDR3 DNA follows: TGTGCCAGCAGTTACGGGGGAAACGGAAACACCATATATTTT. It codes for CASSYGGNGNTIYF.